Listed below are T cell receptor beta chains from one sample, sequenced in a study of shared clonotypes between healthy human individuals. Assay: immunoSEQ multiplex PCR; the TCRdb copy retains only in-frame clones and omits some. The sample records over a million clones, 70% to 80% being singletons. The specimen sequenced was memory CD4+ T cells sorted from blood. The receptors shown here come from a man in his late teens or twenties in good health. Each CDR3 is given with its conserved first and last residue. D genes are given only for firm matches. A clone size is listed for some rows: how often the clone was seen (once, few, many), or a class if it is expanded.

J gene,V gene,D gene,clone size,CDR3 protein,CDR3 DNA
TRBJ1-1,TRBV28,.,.,CASSPPGLDTEAFF,TGTGCCAGCAGTCCGCCGGGGCTTGACACTGAAGCTTTCTTT
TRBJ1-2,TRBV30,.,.,CAWSVGTDAGGYTF,TGTGCCTGGAGTGTAGGGACCGATGCAGGAGGCTACACCTTC
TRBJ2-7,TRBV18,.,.,CASSPGATGGDEQYF,TGTGCCAGCTCACCCGGGGCCACTGGCGGGGACGAGCAGTACTTC
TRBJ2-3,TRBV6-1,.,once,CASDSGAFSTDTQYF,TGTGCCAGCGACAGTGGGGCCTTCAGCACAGATACGCAGTATTTT
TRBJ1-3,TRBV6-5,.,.,CASSYEAGNTIYF,TGTGCCAGCAGTTACGAGGCTGGAAACACCATATATTTT
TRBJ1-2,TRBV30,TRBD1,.,CAWSVRSGTGLAGYTF,TGTGCCTGGAGTGTACGATCTGGGACAGGGTTAGCCGGCTACACCTTC
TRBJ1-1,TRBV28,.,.,CASSLRGNTEAFF,TGTGCCAGCAGTTTAAGGGGGAACACTGAAGCTTTCTTT
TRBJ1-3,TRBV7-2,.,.,CASSSRWGASGNTIYF,TGTGCCAGCAGCTCCCGTTGGGGGGCATCTGGAAACACCATATATTTT
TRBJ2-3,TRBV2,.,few,CASGGLYTDTQYF,TGTGCCAGCGGGGGGCTTTACACAGATACGCAGTATTTT
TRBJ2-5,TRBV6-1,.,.,CASSRFGETQYF,TGTGCCAGCAGTAGATTTGGAGAGACCCAGTACTTC
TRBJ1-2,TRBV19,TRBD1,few,CASSKDRGYDGYTF,TGTGCCAGTAGTAAGGACAGGGGGTACGATGGCTACACCTTC
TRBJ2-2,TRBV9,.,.,CASMLGYRELFF,TGTGCCAGCATGTTGGGGTACCGGGAGCTGTTTTTT
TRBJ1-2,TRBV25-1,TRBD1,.,CASTGQGLGYGYTF,TGTGCCAGCACGGGACAGGGACTCGGCTATGGCTACACCTTC
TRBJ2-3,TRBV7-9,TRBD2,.,CASSLGPSGKTDTQYF,TGTGCCAGCAGTCTGGGCCCTAGCGGGAAGACAGATACGCAGTATTTT
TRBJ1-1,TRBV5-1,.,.,CASTAGGSNTEAFF,TGCGCCAGCACCGCCGGGGGGTCGAACACTGAAGCTTTCTTT
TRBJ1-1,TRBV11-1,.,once,CASSLGTATEAFF,TGTGCCAGCAGCTTAGGCACAGCCACTGAAGCTTTCTTT
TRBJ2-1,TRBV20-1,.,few,CSAPRTNEQFF,TGCAGTGCTCCCAGGACCAATGAGCAGTTCTTC
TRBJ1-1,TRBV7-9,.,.,CASSTRGQRGEAFF,TGTGCCAGCAGCACTAGGGGTCAGAGGGGTGAAGCTTTCTTT
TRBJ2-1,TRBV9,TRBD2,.,CASSPPGSSGRAGEQFF,TGTGCCAGCAGCCCCCCCGGGTCCAGCGGGAGGGCGGGTGAGCAGTTCTTC
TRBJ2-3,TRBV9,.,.,CASSARFLTDTQYF,TGTGCCAGCAGCGCCCGATTCCTCACAGATACGCAGTATTTT
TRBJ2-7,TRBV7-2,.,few,CASSLVGFSEQYF,TGTGCCAGCAGCTTAGTAGGTTTTTCCGAGCAGTACTTC
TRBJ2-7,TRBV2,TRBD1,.,CASSIRAGGGYEQYF,TGTGCCAGCAGTATTAGGGCAGGGGGCGGGTACGAGCAGTACTTC